These T cell receptor beta chains were read from a single sample in a study of preoperative IRX-2 immunotherapy in early breast cancer. The protocol was immunoSEQ multiplex PCR, while the TCRdb copy is restricted to in-frame clones and leaves out a portion. The table lists 5,000 to 6,500 clones, less than 70% of them singletons. Sequencing used tumor tissue, obtained before IRX-2 immunotherapy. These receptors all stem from a human donor with breast cancer. The CDR3 runs from the conserved cysteine through the conserved F or W. The D gene is left open where the match is weak. Expanded clones get a size class; other rows say once, few or many, or leave the size out.

clone size	V gene	J gene	D gene	CDR3 DNA	CDR3 protein
.	TRBV19	TRBJ2-3	.	TGTGCCACCTGGACCGCAAAGGGCACAGATACGCAGTATTTT	CATWTAKGTDTQYF
.	TRBV6-8	TRBJ1-1	.	TGTGCCAGCAGTTACATTGGGGTGGGTCGTGAAGCTTTCTTT	CASSYIGVGREAFF
.	TRBV11-3	TRBJ2-7	TRBD1	TGTGCCAGCAGCTTGGACCAGGGGGTCGGCGAGCAGTACTTC	CASSLDQGVGEQYF
once	TRBV15	TRBJ2-6	.	TGTGCCACCAGCAGGGACCAGTTCTCTGGGGCCAACGTCCTGACTTTC	CATSRDQFSGANVLTF
.	TRBV7-2	TRBJ2-1	.	TGTGCCAGCAGCCCGGGGGACACAAGTGAGCAGTTCTTC	CASSPGDTSEQFF
.	TRBV10-3	TRBJ2-3	.	TGTGCCATCAGTGAGAGCTGGATCACAGATACGCAGTATTTT	CAISESWITDTQYF
.	TRBV6-8	TRBJ1-1	.	TGTGCCAGCACCACCCCGGGCAGTATGAACACTGAAGCTTTCTTT	CASTTPGSMNTEAFF
.	TRBV5-1	TRBJ2-7	TRBD1	TGCGCCAGCAGCGATTACCGTGTGGGACAGGCCACCTACGAGCAGTACTTC	CASSDYRVGQATYEQYF
.	TRBV19	TRBJ2-2	TRBD2	TGTGCCACCCTCAAGTCAGCGGGAGTGGGCACCGGGGAGCTGTTTTTT	CATLKSAGVGTGELFF
.	TRBV8-2	TRBJ2-7	.	TGTGCCAGCAGAGGGACTAGCGGGAGGACCGAGCAGTACTTC	CASRGTSGRTEQYF
few	TRBV7-8	TRBJ2-3	.	TGTGCCAGCAGCTTAGGCGGCGAAGATACGCAGTATTTT	CASSLGGEDTQYF
few	TRBV11-3	TRBJ1-3	TRBD1	TGTGCCAGCAGCTTACGGACAGGAAGCTCTGGAAACACCATATATTTT	CASSLRTGSSGNTIYF
.	TRBV6-7	TRBJ2-2	TRBD2	TGTGCCAGCAGTTACACAAAATACTGGACTAGCAGGAACACCGGGGAGCTGTTTTTT	CASSYTKYWTSRNTGELFF
.	TRBV28	TRBJ2-2	.	TGTGCCAGCAGTTTATCTGTCGGCTCGAACACCGGGGAGCTGTTTTTT	CASSLSVGSNTGELFF
.	TRBV19	TRBJ2-7	TRBD2	TGTGCCAGTACCCAACAAGCGGGAGGGCCGTACGAGCAGTACTTC	CASTQQAGGPYEQYF
few	TRBV11-3	TRBJ2-1	TRBD2	TGTGCCAGCAACTATGAGGCTAGCGGGAATTGGAATGAGCAGTTCTTC	CASNYEASGNWNEQFF
.	TRBV11-3	TRBJ2-5	.	TGTGCCAGCAGTTCCCACCCGGACAGAGGGAAGACCCAGTACTTC	CASSSHPDRGKTQYF
.	TRBV6-8	TRBJ1-5	TRBD1	TGTGCCAGCAGTTTAGACAGGGGGATCAATCAGCCCCAGCATTTT	CASSLDRGINQPQHF
.	TRBV6-8	TRBJ2-7	.	TGTGCCAGCAGCACACTTACAGGGACCTACGAGCAGTACTTC	CASSTLTGTYEQYF
.	TRBV19	TRBJ2-1	.	TGTGCCAGTAGTATGCCCAGCAATGAGCAGTTCTTC	CASSMPSNEQFF
few	TRBV18	TRBJ2-1	.	TGTGCCAGCTCACCTAGCGCAACCTACAATGAGCAGTTCTTC	CASSPSATYNEQFF
.	TRBV15	TRBJ2-7	TRBD2	TGTGCCACCAGCAGACCGGGACTAGCGGGAGTAAAGGGCTACGAGCAGTACTTC	CATSRPGLAGVKGYEQYF
.	TRBV29-1	TRBJ1-2	.	TGCAGCGTTGATATGAAGGGAAACTATGGCTACACCTTC	CSVDMKGNYGYTF
few	TRBV11-3	TRBJ2-1	TRBD2	TGTGCCAGCAGCCCCCTAGCGGGATATGACAATGAGCAGTTCTTC	CASSPLAGYDNEQFF